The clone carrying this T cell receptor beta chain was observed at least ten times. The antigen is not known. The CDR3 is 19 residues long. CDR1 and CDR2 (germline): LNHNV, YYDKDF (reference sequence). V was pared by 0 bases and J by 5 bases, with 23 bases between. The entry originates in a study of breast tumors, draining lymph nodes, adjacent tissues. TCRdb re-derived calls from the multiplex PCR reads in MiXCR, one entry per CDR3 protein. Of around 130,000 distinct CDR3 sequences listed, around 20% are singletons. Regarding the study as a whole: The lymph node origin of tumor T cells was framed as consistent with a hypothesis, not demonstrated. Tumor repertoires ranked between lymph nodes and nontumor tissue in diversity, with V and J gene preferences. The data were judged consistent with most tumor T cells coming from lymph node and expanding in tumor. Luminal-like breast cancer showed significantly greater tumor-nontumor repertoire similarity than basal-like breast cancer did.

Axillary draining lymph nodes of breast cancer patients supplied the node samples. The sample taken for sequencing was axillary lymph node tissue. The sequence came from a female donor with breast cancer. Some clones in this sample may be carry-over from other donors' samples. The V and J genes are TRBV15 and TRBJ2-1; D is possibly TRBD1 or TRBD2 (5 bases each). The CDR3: CATSRDRGAGHRRDNEQFF. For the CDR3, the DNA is TGTGCCACCAGCAGAGATCGGGGCGCAGGGCATCGCCGCGACAATGAGCAGTTCTTC.